The entry that follows covers one T cell receptor (beta chain) sequence. The CDR3 sequence is 15 residues long. This record comes from a study of blood T cell repertoires in COVID-19. The method was immunoSEQ multiplex PCR; TCRdb's version includes in-frame clones alone and lacks a portion of them. The sample consists of more than 200,000 clones, roughly 87% of them appearing once. The receptor's source is a woman aged 25 to 39 with acute COVID-19. The V and J genes are TRBV7-5 and TRBJ2-3; the tabulated D call, TRBD2, remains unverified against the DNA. TRBV7-5 is annotated as a pseudogene. Sequencing was performed on PBMCs or T cells enriched from blood (not recorded which). The CDR3, as DNA: TGTGCCAGAAGCCGGCGCCTAGGTAAGACAGATACGCAGTATTTT. It yields the protein CARSRRLGKTDTQYF.